Listed below are T cell receptor beta chains from one sample, sequenced in a study of T cell responses to AZD1222 COVID-19 vaccine. Libraries were prepared by immunoSEQ multiplex PCR; TCRdb keeps only in-frame clonotypes and omits some of them. Here the sample spans roughly 140,000 clones, around nine tenths being singletons. The specimen was peripheral blood, collected on day 0 of AZD1222 vaccination. These receptors came from an adult in good health. Each CDR3 is given with its conserved first and last residue. Fields, in order: J gene, CDR3 length, clone size, D gene, V gene, CDR3 DNA, CDR3 protein. A D gene is named only where the DNA matches it firmly. Only some rows state a clone size, as once, few, many or a class for expanded clones.

J gene: TRBJ2-1
CDR3 length: 15
clone size: -
D gene: TRBD2
V gene: TRBV10-3
CDR3 DNA: TGTGCCATCAGTGAGGGGCTAGCGGGAGGGAATGAGCAGTTCTTC
CDR3 protein: CAISEGLAGGNEQFF

J gene: TRBJ2-4
CDR3 length: 16
clone size: -
D gene: TRBD1
V gene: TRBV24-1
CDR3 DNA: TGTGCCACCAGTGATCGGACAGGGCAAACGAAAAACATTCAGTACTTC
CDR3 protein: CATSDRTGQTKNIQYF

J gene: TRBJ2-3
CDR3 length: 11
clone size: -
D gene: -
V gene: TRBV20-1
CDR3 DNA: TGCAGTGCTAGAGATTGGGATACGCAGTATTTT
CDR3 protein: CSARDWDTQYF

J gene: TRBJ1-1
CDR3 length: 13
clone size: once
D gene: -
V gene: TRBV4-2
CDR3 DNA: TGTGCCAGCAGCCAAGTAGTGAACACTGAAGCTTTCTTT
CDR3 protein: CASSQVVNTEAFF

J gene: TRBJ1-1
CDR3 length: 15
clone size: -
D gene: TRBD1
V gene: TRBV28
CDR3 DNA: TGTGCCAGCAGTTCTTTTACAGGGGATAACACTGAAGCTTTCTTT
CDR3 protein: CASSSFTGDNTEAFF

J gene: TRBJ2-1
CDR3 length: 15
clone size: -
D gene: -
V gene: TRBV5-1
CDR3 DNA: TGCGCCAGCACGGGTTTAACGGTAGGCTACAATGAGCAGTTCTTC
CDR3 protein: CASTGLTVGYNEQFF

J gene: TRBJ2-7
CDR3 length: 18
clone size: -
D gene: TRBD2
V gene: TRBV7-8
CDR3 DNA: TGTGCCAGCAGCTTAAGGGGGATCGGAGCGGGAGGGCGAGGAGAGCAGTACTTC
CDR3 protein: CASSLRGIGAGGRGEQYF

J gene: TRBJ1-4
CDR3 length: 14
clone size: -
D gene: -
V gene: TRBV5-8
CDR3 DNA: TGTGCCAGCAGCTTGGTTGTGTCAGATGAAAAACTGTTTTTT
CDR3 protein: CASSLVVSDEKLFF

J gene: TRBJ1-5
CDR3 length: 13
clone size: -
D gene: -
V gene: TRBV7-9
CDR3 DNA: TGTGCCAGCAGCTTGGGTTCAGTTCAGCCCCAGCATTTT
CDR3 protein: CASSLGSVQPQHF

J gene: TRBJ1-1
CDR3 length: 13
clone size: -
D gene: -
V gene: TRBV12-3/TRBV12-4
CDR3 DNA: TGTGCCAGCAGTTTAGGGGGGCAGGTTGGGGCTTTCTTT
CDR3 protein: CASSLGGQVGAFF

J gene: TRBJ1-2
CDR3 length: 13
clone size: -
D gene: -
V gene: TRBV3-1/TRBV3-2
CDR3 DNA: TGTGCCAGCAGCCATCAGGGTTGGTATGGCTACACCTTC
CDR3 protein: CASSHQGWYGYTF

J gene: TRBJ1-5
CDR3 length: 14
clone size: once
D gene: -
V gene: TRBV5-5
CDR3 DNA: TGTGCCAGCAGCCATCCGGGGCCAAATCAGCCCCAGCATTTT
CDR3 protein: CASSHPGPNQPQHF

J gene: TRBJ1-5
CDR3 length: 16
clone size: once
D gene: TRBD1
V gene: TRBV28
CDR3 DNA: TGTGCCAGCAGTTTTGCGATAGAGACAGGGCCCCAGCCCCAGCATTTT
CDR3 protein: CASSFAIETGPQPQHF

J gene: TRBJ2-1
CDR3 length: 18
clone size: -
D gene: TRBD2
V gene: TRBV24-1
CDR3 DNA: TGTGCCACCAGTGATTCCAGGACTAGCGGGAGTTCCTACAATGAGCAGTTCTTC
CDR3 protein: CATSDSRTSGSSYNEQFF

J gene: TRBJ1-2
CDR3 length: 16
clone size: -
D gene: TRBD1
V gene: TRBV18
CDR3 DNA: TGTGCCAGCTCGGTCCAGGGACAGCTTTATAACTATGGCTACACCTTC
CDR3 protein: CASSVQGQLYNYGYTF

J gene: TRBJ2-7
CDR3 length: 15
clone size: -
D gene: TRBD2
V gene: TRBV19
CDR3 DNA: TGTGCCAGTACACGGCTAGCGGGAGGGTTCTACGAGCAGTACTTC
CDR3 protein: CASTRLAGGFYEQYF

J gene: TRBJ2-7
CDR3 length: 15
clone size: -
D gene: -
V gene: TRBV5-6
CDR3 DNA: TGTGCCAGCAGCTCGGTTCGGGGATCATCCTACGAGCAGTACTTC
CDR3 protein: CASSSVRGSSYEQYF

J gene: TRBJ2-2
CDR3 length: 14
clone size: -
D gene: -
V gene: TRBV5-3
CDR3 DNA: TGTGCCAGAAGCTTGGAAGGTGGGGGCAAGGAGCTGTTTTTT
CDR3 protein: CARSLEGGGKELFF

J gene: TRBJ2-1
CDR3 length: 14
clone size: -
D gene: -
V gene: TRBV28
CDR3 DNA: TGTGCCAGCGGAAAAGTTGTAAGCTACAATGAGCAGTTCTTC
CDR3 protein: CASGKVVSYNEQFF

J gene: TRBJ2-7
CDR3 length: 15
clone size: -
D gene: TRBD1
V gene: TRBV7-9
CDR3 DNA: TGTGCCAGCAGCCCTACGGACAGGGGCCACTACGAGCAGTACTTC
CDR3 protein: CASSPTDRGHYEQYF

J gene: TRBJ2-7
CDR3 length: 16
clone size: -
D gene: TRBD1
V gene: TRBV19
CDR3 DNA: TGTGCCAGTAGTATAGACTCCCAGGGACAGCACTACGAGCAGTACTTC
CDR3 protein: CASSIDSQGQHYEQYF

J gene: TRBJ2-1
CDR3 length: 14
clone size: -
D gene: -
V gene: TRBV7-9
CDR3 DNA: TGTGCCAGCAGCTTAGGGTGGCGGTTAAATGAGCAGTTCTTC
CDR3 protein: CASSLGWRLNEQFF

J gene: TRBJ1-1
CDR3 length: 16
clone size: -
D gene: -
V gene: TRBV7-9
CDR3 DNA: TGTGCCAGCAGCTTAGGGTTCCCAAAACTCTCGGCTGAAGCTTTCTTT
CDR3 protein: CASSLGFPKLSAEAFF

J gene: TRBJ1-2
CDR3 length: 13
clone size: few
D gene: -
V gene: TRBV28
CDR3 DNA: TGTGCCAGCACCCGTGAGACACGTGGAGGCTACACCTTC
CDR3 protein: CASTRETRGGYTF

J gene: TRBJ1-5
CDR3 length: 15
clone size: -
D gene: -
V gene: TRBV28
CDR3 DNA: TGTGCCAGCAGTTTGCCCTACACAGGGTACCAGCCCCAGCATTTT
CDR3 protein: CASSLPYTGYQPQHF

J gene: TRBJ1-5
CDR3 length: 18
clone size: -
D gene: -
V gene: TRBV28
CDR3 DNA: TGTGCCAGCAGTCCGCCTCTGGTCACAGGTTGGTCCAATCAGCCCCAGCATTTT
CDR3 protein: CASSPPLVTGWSNQPQHF

J gene: TRBJ2-7
CDR3 length: 15
clone size: once
D gene: -
V gene: TRBV25-1
CDR3 DNA: TGTGCCAGCAGTGATCGGGATCCAAACACTATCGAGCAGTACTTC
CDR3 protein: CASSDRDPNTIEQYF

J gene: TRBJ1-5
CDR3 length: 17
clone size: -
D gene: -
V gene: TRBV7-7
CDR3 DNA: TGTGCTAGCAGCTTAGAACTCAAGTCTTATAGCAATCAGCCCCAGCATTTT
CDR3 protein: CASSLELKSYSNQPQHF

J gene: TRBJ2-5
CDR3 length: 18
clone size: few
D gene: TRBD2
V gene: TRBV9
CDR3 DNA: TGTGCCAGCAGCGTAGCCTCTGAGAGGACTAGCGTCGCAGAGACCCAGTACTTC
CDR3 protein: CASSVASERTSVAETQYF

J gene: TRBJ2-3
CDR3 length: 16
clone size: -
D gene: TRBD2
V gene: TRBV28
CDR3 DNA: TGTGCCAGCAGTTTAAGTTCCGGGAGGGACACAGATACGCAGTATTTT
CDR3 protein: CASSLSSGRDTDTQYF

J gene: TRBJ2-1
CDR3 length: 16
clone size: -
D gene: -
V gene: TRBV6-1
CDR3 DNA: TGTGCCAGCAGTGATTTCCGGTACGACTCCTACAATGAGCAGTTCTTC
CDR3 protein: CASSDFRYDSYNEQFF

J gene: TRBJ2-1
CDR3 length: 14
clone size: -
D gene: TRBD1
V gene: TRBV4-2
CDR3 DNA: TGTGCCAGCAGCCAAGCAGGGGGCTACAATGAGCAGTTCTTC
CDR3 protein: CASSQAGGYNEQFF

J gene: TRBJ1-1
CDR3 length: 11
clone size: -
D gene: -
V gene: TRBV30
CDR3 DNA: TGTGCCTGGAGTGTAACAGTTTCGACTTTCTTT
CDR3 protein: CAWSVTVSTFF

J gene: TRBJ2-1
CDR3 length: 14
clone size: -
D gene: TRBD2
V gene: TRBV6-5
CDR3 DNA: TGTGCCAGCCGGACTAGCGGGAGTATAAATGAGCAGTTCTTC
CDR3 protein: CASRTSGSINEQFF

J gene: TRBJ1-2
CDR3 length: 15
clone size: -
D gene: -
V gene: TRBV7-2
CDR3 DNA: TGTGCCAGCAGCCCCCCGACGATTCGTAGCTATGGCTACACCTTC
CDR3 protein: CASSPPTIRSYGYTF

J gene: TRBJ2-7
CDR3 length: 15
clone size: few
D gene: TRBD2
V gene: TRBV5-4
CDR3 DNA: TGTGCCAGCAGCTACGTTAGCGGGACACACTACGAGCAGTACTTC
CDR3 protein: CASSYVSGTHYEQYF

J gene: TRBJ2-1
CDR3 length: 16
clone size: -
D gene: TRBD2
V gene: TRBV5-5
CDR3 DNA: TGTGCCAGCAGCAGGGATAGCGGGAGGTCCTACAATGAGCAGTTCTTC
CDR3 protein: CASSRDSGRSYNEQFF

J gene: TRBJ1-6
CDR3 length: 15
clone size: -
D gene: -
V gene: TRBV7-9
CDR3 DNA: TGTGCCAGCAGGAAGGGAAGCTCCTATAATTCACCCCTCCACTTT
CDR3 protein: CASRKGSSYNSPLHF

J gene: TRBJ2-2
CDR3 length: 12
clone size: -
D gene: -
V gene: TRBV27
CDR3 DNA: TGTGCCTCGTCAGGGGTGGCCGGGGAGCTGTTTTTT
CDR3 protein: CASSGVAGELFF

J gene: TRBJ1-2
CDR3 length: 16
clone size: -
D gene: TRBD1
V gene: TRBV19
CDR3 DNA: TGTGCCAGTAGTCTACTAGACAGGGCAGTTAACTATGGCTACACCTTC
CDR3 protein: CASSLLDRAVNYGYTF